This T cell receptor (beta chain) was recorded in a study of cytomegalovirus exposure and HLA in healthy donors. Study results and limitations: While the bulk of TCR sequences proved rare, some public TCRs turned up in many donors. There were a few CMV-associated chains whose specificity for CMV antigens was confirmed in vitro.

The donors were part of the roughly 120-subject validation cohort, which stood apart from the approximately 670-subject first cohort. Concerning this clone: What it recognizes is unknown.

Measured with immunoSEQ multiplex PCR; TCRdb has only the in-frame clones, and not every one. The data contain over 100,000 clones, roughly 90% of them singletons. Sequencing was done on a sample of PBMCs. The clonotype comes from a woman younger than 35 in good health and CMV-seropositive.

The CDR3 here is CSVDSLNTEAFF. DNA for the CDR3: TGCAGCGTGGACAGCTTGAACACTGAAGCTTTCTTT. The gene calls are TRBV29-1 and TRBJ1-1, with D perhaps matching TRBD1 (6 bases). Between the trimmed V and J ends, which lost 6 bases and 0 bases, there was a span of 8 bases. CDR3 length: 12 amino acids. The germline V gene encodes CDR1 SQVTM and CDR2 ANQGSEA.